Sequencing of this T cell receptor (beta chain) was carried out in a study of long-term antiretroviral therapy in people with HIV. Study-level results: Relative to transplant donor controls, diversity remained lower despite increasing after ART. Before ART, certain clones expanded, and these dominated the repertoire at all time points.

A word on this clone: Its antigen is currently unknown.

CDR1 and CDR2 from the germline V gene are KGHSH and LQKENI. The CDR3 runs 16 residues. V was trimmed by 6 bases and J by 4 bases, leaving 19 bases between them. Sequencing relied on immunoSEQ assay v3.0, run at survey level. Repertoires were generated with immunoSEQ multiplex PCR, while TCRdb's copy carries only in-frame clones and drops some. The sample carries roughly 14,000 clones, about 77% recorded once. One or more pre-ART and two or more post-ART PBMC samples were available from each donor. The V gene is TRBV18, the J gene TRBJ2-1, with D possibly being TRBD1 or TRBD2 (6 bases each). The sample in question was unsorted PBMCs, obtained 3.1 years after starting antiretroviral therapy. This clonotype originated in a middle-aged man with HIV. CDR3 protein: CASSRTRGPLYNEQFF. The CDR3 DNA sequence: TGTGCCAGCTCTCGTACTCGGGGGCCCCTTTACAATGAGCAGTTCTTC.